This TCR beta chain appears in the sequencing data of a study of cytomegalovirus exposure and HLA in healthy donors. Method: immunoSEQ multiplex PCR; TCRdb's copy keeps in-frame clones and lacks some. The sample shows under 70,000 clones, about 89% of them seen only once. General study points: Among TCR beta chains, those listed as cytomegalovirus-associated numbered roughly 150. The classifier reportedly diagnosed cytomegalovirus status with high sensitivity and specificity.

The CDR3 has 17 residues. Germline CDR1 reads SGHKS; CDR2 reads YYEKEE (reference sequence). V gave up 0 bases and J gave up 5 bases; unmatched junction bases: 8. A note on this clone: The antigen remains unidentified.

The sequencing sample was made of PBMCs. The sequence was obtained from a woman aged 18-35 years in good health and CMV-seronegative. The V and J genes are TRBV5-5 and TRBJ2-7, with 13 bases identical to TRBD2. DNA of the CDR3: TGTGCCAGCAGCTTGGGGTCCGGACTAGCGGGAGCTAACGAGCAGTACTTC. Translation: CASSLGSGLAGANEQYF.